This TCR beta chain was sequenced in a study of OX40 agonist ivuxolimab in advanced cancers. Some background on the complete study: Ivuxolimab was a fully human IgG2 agonistic monoclonal antibody targeting the costimulatory receptor OX40 (CD134). Intravenous ivuxolimab was administered to patients every 2 weeks at six dose levels: 0.01, 0.1, 0.3, 1.5, 3 and 10 mg/kg. Of the approximately 54 dose-escalation patients, hepatocellular carcinoma was present in 19, melanoma in roughly 15, renal cell carcinoma in 9 and head and neck cancer in 9. In the dose-escalation cohort, around four fifths of patients were male, and the mean age was around 60 years with a range of about 20 to 79. Patients were allowed to have had prior anti-PD-1, anti-PD-L1 or anti-CTLA-4 therapy, and approximately 40% of the dose-escalation patients had been treated with checkpoint inhibitors. Partial responses occurred in three dose-escalation patients, of whom one had hepatocellular carcinoma and two had cutaneous melanoma. Peripheral TCRbeta sequencing aimed to test whether ivuxolimab altered TCR sequence diversity and caused clonal T-cell expansion. The paper covers the monotherapy dose-escalation part of the phase I ivuxolimab trial, which included N of about 51 patients.

Counted from cysteine to phenylalanine, this CDR3 has 13 amino acids. The CDR3 DNA has 39 bases and is translated from base 1. CDR1 and CDR2 are drawn from the germline V gene: MDHEN, SYDVKM. For this chain, trimming is 9 bases at the V end and 0 bases at the J end, and the number of junction bases without a gene match is 3. To sequence the TCRbeta CDR3 region, genomic DNA was isolated from the sorted cells. TCRbeta CDR3 regions were sequenced using the immunoSEQ Assay. TCRdb retrieved this table from immuneACCESS and kept in-frame rearrangements only. Not all clones are present; in checked studies, unresolved V genes account for under half, and no reason is known for the remainder. Recorded for this sample are approximately 68,000 clones; around nine tenths of them occurred a single time. Clones ranked in the top ten supply 0.6% to 0.8% of the sample. Broad study findings and their caveats: Low levels of normalized T-cell clonal expansion were also seen in some patients who did not respond. After ivuxolimab, CD8+ T cells had more expanded clones than CD4+ T cells on average. The antigen specificity of the clonally expanded peripheral T cells was not determined. In the 0.1-3.0 mg/kg groups, partial responders had among the lowest normalized peripheral clonal expansion, particularly in CD8+ T cells. At doses from 0.1 to 3.0 mg/kg, clonal expansion was seen in both CD4+ and CD8+ blood T cells between baseline and week 6.

Patients with autoimmune disease history or receiving systemic immunosuppression were excluded from the trial. Peripheral blood for TCR sequencing was drawn from every dose cohort at baseline, at cycle 4 day 1 and at cycle 7 day 1. Samples were obtained from an open-label, multicenter, first-in-human phase I dose-escalation trial of ivuxolimab. The trial enrolled adults with locally advanced or metastatic head and neck squamous cell, hepatocellular, melanoma or renal cell carcinoma. Before TCR sequencing, CD4+ T cells and CD8+ T cells from peripheral blood were sorted into separate populations. About this clone: The antigen this receptor binds is unknown. No qualities accompany the bases; no much larger clone lies one base away.

The receptor's source is an adult with an advanced solid tumor such as melanoma, head and neck, liver or kidney cancer. The specimen comprised CD4+ or CD8+ T cells sorted from blood, sampled in a trial of the OX40 agonist ivuxolimab. The sequence is built from TRBV28 and TRBJ1-1; 8 junctional bases match TRBD1. The CDR3 region reads CASLTGVNTEAFF. The DNA sequence is TGTGCCAGTCTGACAGGGGTGAACACTGAAGCTTTCTTT. With the portions outside the CDR3 filled from the reference TRBV28 and TRBJ1-1 genes, the complete variable region becomes DVKVTQSSRYLVKRTGEKVFLECVQDMDHENMFWYRQDPGLGLRLIYFSYDVKMKEKGDIPEGYSVSREKKERFSLILESASTNQTSMYLCASLTGVNTEAFFGQGTRLTVV.